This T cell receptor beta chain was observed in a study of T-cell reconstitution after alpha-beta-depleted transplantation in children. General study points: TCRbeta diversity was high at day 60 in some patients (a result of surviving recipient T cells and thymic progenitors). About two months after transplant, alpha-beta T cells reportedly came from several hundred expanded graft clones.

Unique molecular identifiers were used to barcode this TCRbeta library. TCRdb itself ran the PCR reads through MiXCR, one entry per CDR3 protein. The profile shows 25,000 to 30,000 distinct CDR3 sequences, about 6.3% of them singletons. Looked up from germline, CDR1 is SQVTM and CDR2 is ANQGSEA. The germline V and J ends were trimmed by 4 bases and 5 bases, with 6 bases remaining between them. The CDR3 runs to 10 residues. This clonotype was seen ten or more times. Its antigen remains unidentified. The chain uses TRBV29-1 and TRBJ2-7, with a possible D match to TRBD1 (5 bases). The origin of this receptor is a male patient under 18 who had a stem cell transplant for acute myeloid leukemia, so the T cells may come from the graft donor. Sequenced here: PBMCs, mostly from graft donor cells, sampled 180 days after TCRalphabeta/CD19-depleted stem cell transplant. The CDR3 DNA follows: TGCAGCGTTGGCAGGGACGAGCAGTACTTC. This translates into CSVGRDEQYF.